This T cell receptor beta chain was recorded in a study of T cell repertoires in cytomegalovirus infection. Across the study: Recently identified HLA-C-restricted CMV epitopes and well-studied HLA-B-restricted CMV epitopes were used by the study.

A note on this clonotype: The target antigen is unknown.

From the reads, TCRdb called clonotypes with MiXCR, one entry per CDR3 protein. The data show around 85,000 distinct CDR3 sequences, 40% to 50% seen once. The source material was CD8+ T cells from cultured PBMCs, sampled from culture after CMV antigen stimulation. This TCR was sampled from a human donor in good health (CMV status not recorded). Some clones in this sample may be carry-over from other donors' samples.

The CDR3 coding sequence is TGTGCCTGGACGCAGGGGGCGGACACCGGGGAGCTGTTTTTT. This sequence encodes CAWTQGADTGELFF. The chain recombines TRBV30 with TRBJ2-2; 8 bases line up with TRBD1. V trimming: 4 bases; J trimming: 3 bases; junction bases outside the gene matches: 4. The CDR3 runs 14 residues. Per germline, CDR1 GTSNPN and CDR2 SVGIG (reference sequence).